This TCR beta chain is from a study of graft-versus-host responses after intestinal transplantation. General observations from the study: Early after transplant, HvG clones declined as circulating GvH clones peaked.

Regarding this clone: As yet, its antigen is unknown.

This CDR3 comprises 16 residues. V dropped 4 bases and J dropped 5; count of bases not matched to a gene: 6. CDR1 and CDR2 from the germline V gene are LNHNV and YYDKDF (reference sequence). Produced via immunoSEQ multiplex PCR; TCRdb's table is partial and in-frame only. The data show about 88,000 clones, less than 95% seen once. The sample was unstimulated CD4+ T cells sorted from spleen or lymph node cells, taken before transplant. The chain links TRBV15 to TRBJ2-2; 11 bases fit TRBD2. This TCR came from a human donor who was the organ donor for an intestinal transplant. As DNA, the CDR3 is TGTGCCACCAGCAATAGCGGGGGGGCTCGGACCGGGGAGCTGTTTTTT. Translating it yields CATSNSGGARTGELFF.